This T cell receptor (beta chain) was sequenced during a study of blood T cells in healthy people across ages. Study findings and constraints: Unknown donor CMV status possibly confounded expanded clonotype changes.

For the second PCR, which ran for about 7 to 11 cycles, a sample-barcoded 5' primer and a J-beta primer mix were used. A template-switch adaptor containing 12 random nucleotides labeled each cDNA molecule. The yield of each sample was at least 2.5 million CDR3-containing paired-end reads. MiXCR, applied by TCRdb to the 5' RACE reads, yields one record per CDR3 protein. The table includes approximately 900,000 distinct CDR3 sequences, about 44% detected once. Of note for this clonotype: Its specificity is not known.

Germline V lookup: CDR1 SEHNR, CDR2 FQNEAQ (reference sequence). This CDR3 contains 17 residues. The V segment lost 3 bases and the J segment 3 bases; nucleotides outside the gene matches: 9. The sample taken for sequencing was blood. The chain joins TRBV7-9 to TRBJ2-1, with TRBD1 identical over 9 bases. The receptor comes from a man younger than 45 in good health. The CDR3 loop reads CASSLGLWDRVYNEQFF. DNA for the CDR3: TGTGCCAGCAGCTTGGGGCTTTGGGACAGGGTCTACAATGAGCAGTTCTTC.